This TCR beta chain was found in a study of CD8 T cells in ankylosing spondylitis. Molecular-barcoded quantitative 5'-RACE produced these TCR beta libraries. One entry per CDR3 protein results from TCRdb running MiXCR on the 5' RACE reads. The table lists 300,000 to 350,000 distinct CDR3 sequences, roughly 14% of them singletons. Broader study findings: As reported, disease-linked clones showed significant enrichment in matched ankylosing spondylitis synovial fluid. A TCR beta motif of eight highly homologous variants appeared characteristic of ankylosing spondylitis blood.

The CDR3 runs 14 residues. Trimming removed 8 bases from V and 2 bases from J; junction bases left unmatched: 8. This clonotype was counted ten times or more. Its antigen is unknown. The sequencing input was blood, either unsorted or a sorted T cell fraction (not recorded which). This clonotype was obtained from a male donor with ankylosing spondylitis or in good health (not recorded which). The chain employs TRBV12-3 or TRBV12-4 and TRBJ1-1; 7 positions agree with TRBD1. The CDR3 loop reads CASGEIGGNTEAFF. Written as DNA, the CDR3 is TGTGCCAGCGGTGAGATAGGGGGCAACACTGAAGCTTTCTTT.